The 24 T cell receptor beta chains presented below share a single source sample, sequenced in a study of T cells after yellow fever vaccination. TCRdb reprocessed the 5' RACE reads via MiXCR and lists one record per CDR3 protein. The sample has 450,000 to 550,000 distinct CDR3 sequences, 20% to 25% seen once. The source was PBMCs, collected less than 25 days after the first yellow fever vaccination. All receptors come from a man younger than 30 who received the YFV17D yellow fever vaccine.

This clonotype was seen a few times. V usage is TRBV30 and J usage is TRBJ1-1; 8 nucleotides match TRBD1. J lost 3 bases, V lost 3 bases, and 9 bases had no gene match. The germline V gene encodes CDR1 GTSNPN and CDR2 SVGIG (reference sequence). The CDR3 consists of 15 residues. CDR3 coding DNA: TGTGCCTGGAGGTTTGGGGACAGGCGGGACACTGAAGCTTTCTTT. Protein: CAWRFGDRRDTEAFF.

V and J are TRBV7-2 and TRBJ2-1; TRBD2 might be the D (5 bases). Germline V gene sequence: CDR1 SGHTA, CDR2 FQGNSA. V lost 5 bases and J 0 bases, leaving 8 bases between the germline ends. The CDR3 totals 14 residues. For the CDR3, the DNA is TGTGCCAGCAGCCATGGGAGCTCCTACAATGAGCAGTTCTTC. Amino acids: CASSHGSSYNEQFF.

This clonotype was detected a few times. The genes are TRBV7-2 and TRBJ1-2; TRBD1 agrees at 8 bases. The CDR3 is made up of 15 amino acids. Germline lookup yields CDR1 SGHTA and CDR2 FQGNSA. The J segment lost 5 bases and the V segment lost 2 bases, leaving 7 bases of the junction unmatched. The CDR3 DNA reads as TGTGCCAGCAGCTTAAACAGACAGGGGACGTATGGCTACACCTTC. Its protein is CASSLNRQGTYGYTF.

This clonotype turned up a few times. This chain uses TRBV19 with TRBJ2-7; D is ambiguous. The CDR3 is made up of 12 amino acids. V shed 7 bases and J shed 6 bases, with 13 bases lying between them. Germline V gives CDR1 LNHDA, CDR2 SQIVND (reference sequence). The CDR3 protein is CASTPVECEQYV. The CDR3 DNA reads TGTGCCAGTACCCCCGTAGAATGCGAGCAGTACGTC.

The chain combines TRBV6-5 with TRBJ1-5; D remains ambiguous. CDR1 is MNHEY, CDR2 SVGAGI, per germline. Trimming pared 7 bases from V and 10 bases from J, leaving 11 bases between. The CDR3 covers 11 residues. The CDR3 region is CASTAAVPQHF. CDR3 DNA sequence: TGTGCCAGCACAGCGGCCGTTCCCCAGCATTTT.

This chain uses TRBV10-3 with TRBJ1-1, with unresolved D. Deletions cut 6 bases from V and 0 bases from J, with 5 bases between. CDR3 length equals 12 residues. The germline CDR1 and CDR2 sequences are ENHRY and SYGVKD. The DNA of the CDR3 is TGTGCCATCAGGGCGATGAACACTGAAGCTTTCTTT. It yields the protein CAIRAMNTEAFF.

J is TRBJ2-1 and V is TRBV30, with D unresolved. This CDR3 region has 14 residues. Germline V CDR1 and CDR2: GTSNPN, SVGIG (reference sequence). Trimming pared 5 bases from V and 4 bases from J, leaving 15 bases between. CDR3 residues: CAWRWASRYNEQFF. The CDR3 DNA follows: TGTGCCTGGCGTTGGGCTTCGAGATACAATGAGCAGTTCTTC.

This sequence joins TRBV5-6 and TRBJ1-6; the match to TRBD1 covers 11 bases. Germline V lookup: CDR1 SGHDT, CDR2 YYEEEE. The CDR3 is made up of 16 amino acids. V shed 1 base, J shed 6 bases, and the junction held 3 bases outside the gene matches. CDR3 in DNA: TGTGCCAGCAGCTTGTTCGGGACAGGGGGTAATTCACCCCTCCACTTT. This gives the protein CASSLFGTGGNSPLHF. Combining the CDR3 with reference TRBV5-6 and TRBJ1-6 gives the whole variable domain DAGVTQSPTHLIKTRGQQVTLRCSPKSGHDTVSWYQQALGQGPQFIFQYYEEEERQRGNFPDRFSGHQFPNYSSELNVNALLLGDSALYLCASSLFGTGGNSPLHFGNGTRLTVT.

This clonotype was counted between two and nine times. The V gene is TRBV11-2, the J gene TRBJ1-5; maybe TRBD1 (5 bases). This CDR3 is built from 20 residues. Germline CDR1 reads SGHAT; CDR2 reads FQNNGV. Trimming removed 3 bases from V and 6 bases from J, with 30 bases in between. The CDR3 nucleotides read TGTGCCAGCAGCTTTCGGGACGAGGGACGGAGGTTAGCACTAGGTCAGCCCCAGCATTTT. Translated, it gives CASSFRDEGRRLALGQPQHF.

This clonotype turned up a few times. V and J are TRBV19 and TRBJ2-2; either TRBD1 or TRBD2 may fit D (5 bases each). Deletions cut 2 bases from V and 3 bases from J, with 7 bases between. Germline V gene sequence: CDR1 LNHDA, CDR2 SQIVND (reference sequence). This CDR3 has 14 amino acids. For the CDR3, the DNA is TGTGCCAGTAGTATATGGGGGTACACCGGGGAGCTGTTTTTT. Encoded protein: CASSIWGYTGELFF.

The genes are TRBV5-1 and TRBJ1-4, with a tentative D call TRBD1 (6 bases). Germline assignment: CDR1 SGHRS and CDR2 YFSETQ. Trimming removed 4 bases at V and 4 bases at J, with 14 bases between. This CDR3 is 15 amino acids long. This CDR3 is CASSPGQHGNEKLFF. Here the CDR3 DNA reads TGCGCCAGCAGCCCCGGACAGCATGGTAATGAAAAACTGTTTTTT.

The CDR3 spells CSARQVGRLAGAWGRETQYF. CDR3 DNA sequence: TGCAGTGCTAGACAGGTCGGGCGGCTAGCGGGGGCGTGGGGGAGAGAGACCCAGTACTTC. The chain joins TRBV20-1 to TRBJ2-5, with 10 bases identical to TRBD2. CDR1 and CDR2 (germline): DFQATT, SNEGSKA (reference sequence). The CDR3 consists of 20 residues. V lost 2 bases, J lost 4 bases, and 22 bases stayed unmatched.

The V and J genes are TRBV6-2 or TRBV6-3 and TRBJ2-7, with D hard to call. Germline V gene data show CDR1 as MNHEY and CDR2 as SVGEGT. The CDR3 contains 14 residues. Trimming removed 2 bases at V and 3 bases at J, with 11 bases between. The CDR3 DNA sequence: TGTGCCAGCAGTTACGATAACAGCCACTACGAGCAGTACGTC. Protein sequence: CASSYDNSHYEQYV.

The V gene is TRBV6-1, the J gene TRBJ2-2; D is perhaps TRBD1 (5 bases). Germline CDR1 is MNHNS and CDR2 is SASEGT. This CDR3 spans 17 amino acids. Trimming stripped 5 bases from V and 1 base from J, with 17 bases between. CDR3 loop: CASSIDNWQGNTGELFF. CDR3 nucleotide sequence: TGTGCCAGCAGTATTGATAACTGGCAGGGGAACACCGGGGAGCTGTTTTTT.

V usage is TRBV16 and J usage is TRBJ1-1, with 8 bases fitting TRBD1. The junction had 11 bases not matched to a gene; V was cut back by 5 bases and J by 3 bases. This CDR3 is built from 16 residues. Germline V lookup: CDR1 KGHSY, CDR2 FQNENV. Written as DNA, the CDR3 is TGTGCCAGCAGCACCGGACAGGGTCGGAAGGACACTGAAGCTTTCTTT. It encodes CASSTGQGRKDTEAFF.

J is TRBJ1-2 and V is TRBV4-2; D might be TRBD1 (6 bases). CDR1 is LGHNA and CDR2 is YNFKEQ in the germline V gene. The CDR3 covers 14 residues. The ends were cut back, 0 bases at V and 10 bases at J, with 15 bases in the middle. DNA for the CDR3: TGTGCCAGCAGCCAAGAGAACCGGGACATAAACTACACCTTC. This codes for CASSQENRDINYTF.

There are a few counts of this clonotype. J is TRBJ1-4 and V is TRBV5-1; 8 bases agree with TRBD1. CDR1 is SGHRS and CDR2 is YFSETQ in the germline V gene. The V gene end was trimmed by 0 bases and the J gene end by 8 bases; junction bases not matched to a gene: 6. This CDR3 contains 15 residues. The CDR3 sequence: CASSLEGQAGEKLFF. The CDR3 DNA reads TGCGCCAGCAGCTTGGAGGGACAGGCGGGGGAAAAACTGTTTTTT.

V is TRBV6-1 and J is TRBJ1-4; D ambiguous. CDR3 length equals 14 residues. Germline CDR1 reads MNHNS; CDR2 reads SASEGT. Trimming removed 10 bases from V and 5 bases from J, with 17 bases in between. CDR3 sequence: CAISPMVTNEKLFF. The CDR3 DNA is TGTGCCATCTCTCCGATGGTCACAAATGAAAAACTGTTTTTT.

This clonotype has a handful of counts. V usage is TRBV7-2 and J usage is TRBJ2-5; TRBD1 aligns across 7 bases. This CDR3 region has 14 residues. Germline V gene lookup returns CDR1 SGHTA and CDR2 FQGNSA. J was trimmed by 0 bases and V by 5 bases; bases with no gene match: 3. The CDR3 DNA reads as TGTGCCAGCAGCCGTGACAGGGACCAAGAGACCCAGTACTTC. Protein: CASSRDRDQETQYF.

This clonotype was counted a few times. The J gene is TRBJ1-5, the V gene TRBV6-5; 10 positions match TRBD1. The CDR3 has 16 amino acids. From germline, CDR1 is MNHEY and CDR2 SVGAGI. V gave up 4 bases and J gave up 6 bases; unmatched junction bases: 9. CDR3 in amino acids: CASSSERQGAGQPQHF. The CDR3 DNA reads TGTGCCAGCAGTTCCGAGCGACAGGGGGCTGGTCAGCCCCAGCATTTT.

The chain links TRBV6-2 or TRBV6-3 to TRBJ2-4; tentatively, D is TRBD1 (6 bases). V lost 10 bases and J 3 bases, leaving 13 bases between the germline ends. CDR3 size: 13 residues. CDR1 is MNHEY, CDR2 SVGEGT, per germline. In DNA, the CDR3 is TGTGCCACCAGAGGACAGAACAAAAACATTCAGTACTTC. This translates into CATRGQNKNIQYF.

The chain couples TRBV20-1 to TRBJ1-5; the match to TRBD1 covers 11 bases. Germline trimming cut 5 bases from V and 4 bases from J; bases unmatched to any gene: 4. This CDR3 region has 14 residues. From germline, CDR1 is DFQATT and CDR2 SNEGSKA (reference sequence). In nucleotides, the CDR3 is TGCAGTGCTTGGGACAGGGGGACAAATCAGCCCCAGCATTTT. It yields the protein CSAWDRGTNQPQHF.

The chain has TRBV6-1 and TRBJ1-1; 7 bases align to TRBD1. Germline values: CDR1 MNHNS, CDR2 SASEGT. Losses at the gene ends were 7 bases for V and 1 base for J; bases not matched to a gene: 9. This CDR3 is built from 15 residues. CDR3 residues: CASKLQGTANTEAFF. The CDR3 region has the DNA TGTGCCAGCAAACTACAGGGGACTGCGAACACTGAAGCTTTCTTT.

This clonotype has a handful of counts. The chain recombines TRBV19 with TRBJ2-7; weak D call: TRBD1 (6 bases). Germline CDR1 is LNHDA and CDR2 is SQIVND (reference sequence). The ends were cut back, 3 bases at V and 2 bases at J, with 14 bases in the middle. The CDR3 has 15 residues. This CDR3 reads CASSIGQGSAYEQYV. The CDR3, as DNA: TGTGCCAGTAGTATTGGCCAGGGGTCGGCCTACGAGCAGTACGTC.